This T cell receptor (beta chain) was profiled in a study of blood T cell repertoires in COVID-19. V lost 3 bases, J lost 3 bases, and 10 bases stayed unmatched. The CDR3 totals 17 residues. Germline V gives CDR1 SNHLY, CDR2 FYNNEI. Generated by immunoSEQ multiplex PCR, the TCRdb table keeps only in-frame clones and is missing some. This table holds roughly 250,000 clones, approximately 83% found once. The receptor was isolated from an elderly woman with acute or convalescent COVID-19. The chain is built from TRBV2 and TRBJ2-2; 7 bases align to TRBD2. The sequenced sample consisted of peripheral blood. Here the CDR3 DNA reads TGTGCCAGCAGTGATAGCAGCGGGATTTCGGACACCGGGGAGCTGTTTTTT. Protein: CASSDSSGISDTGELFF.